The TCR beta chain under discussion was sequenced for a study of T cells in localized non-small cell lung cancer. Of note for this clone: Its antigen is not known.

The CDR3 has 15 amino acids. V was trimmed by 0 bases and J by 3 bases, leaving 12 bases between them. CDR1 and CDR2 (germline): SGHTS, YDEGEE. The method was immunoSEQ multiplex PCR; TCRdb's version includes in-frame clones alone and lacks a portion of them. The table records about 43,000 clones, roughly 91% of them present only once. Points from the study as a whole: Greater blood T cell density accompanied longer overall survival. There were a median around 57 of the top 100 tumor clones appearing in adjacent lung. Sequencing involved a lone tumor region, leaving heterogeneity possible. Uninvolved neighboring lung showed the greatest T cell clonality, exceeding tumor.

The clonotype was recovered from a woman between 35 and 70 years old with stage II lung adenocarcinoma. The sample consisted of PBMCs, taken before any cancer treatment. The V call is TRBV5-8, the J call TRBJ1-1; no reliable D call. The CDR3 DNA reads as TGTGCCAGCAGCTTGGTAGACGGAGGCCACACTGAAGCTTTCTTT. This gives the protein CASSLVDGGHTEAFF.